This T cell receptor (beta chain) was sequenced during a study of T-cell reconstitution after alpha-beta-depleted transplantation in children. This clonotype was seen only once. Unique molecular identifiers tagged the TCRbeta library. From the PCR reads, TCRdb called clonotypes with MiXCR, one entry per CDR3 protein. The sample comprises 240,000 or so distinct CDR3 sequences, less than 9% of which are singletons, and 5% to 7% rests with the top ten. This CDR3 is built from 18 residues. V dropped 11 bases and J dropped 9; count of bases not matched to a gene: 27. The material sequenced was PBMCs, mostly from graft donor cells, taken 180 days after TCRalphabeta/CD19-depleted stem cell transplant. The sequence was collected from a male patient under 18 who had a stem cell transplant for acute lymphoblastic leukemia, so the T cells may come from the graft donor. The rearrangement links TRBV6-7 to TRBJ2-1; the match to TRBD2 covers 8 bases. TRBV6-7 qualifies as an ORF whose function is uncertain. CDR3 nucleotides: TGTGCCTTCAGTTCTGGCCCTTTAGCGGGGCGTCAGTTGGGTGAGCAGTTCTTC. Its translation is CAFSSGPLAGRQLGEQFF.